This T cell receptor (beta chain) was identified during a study of blood T cell repertoires in COVID-19. The wider study: Samples representing acute and convalescent COVID-19 were sourced from the United States, Italy and Spain. PBMCs, B-cell-depleted T cells, or T cells provided the cDNA or gDNA that made up the material.

Germline CDR1 is SNHLY and CDR2 is FYNNEI. V dropped 6 bases and J dropped 10; count of bases not matched to a gene: 10. The CDR3 has 14 residues. Original handling: The authors estimated nucleated cell counts from reference gene primer amplification. Assay used: immunoSEQ multiplex PCR; TCRdb lists only in-frame clones, some missing. Clone size and V and J calls were adopted from that table, with D and trimming inferred from the DNA. The sample lists more than 200,000 clones; about 80% were seen once. Material for sequencing was peripheral blood. V gene TRBV2 combines with J gene TRBJ1-1, with 11 bases fitting TRBD1. The clonotype was recovered from a man of 80 years or more with acute or convalescent COVID-19. The CDR3 is CASRTTGTGGSAFF. The CDR3, as DNA: TGTGCCAGCAGAACCACGGGGACAGGGGGTTCAGCTTTCTTT.